This T cell receptor beta chain stems from a study of T cell responses to AZD1222 COVID-19 vaccine. The germline V gene has CDR1 LNHNV and CDR2 YYDKDF (reference sequence). The CDR3 covers 15 residues. Trimming took 1 base from V and 2 from J; bases not matched to a gene: 4. Produced via immunoSEQ multiplex PCR; TCRdb's table is partial and in-frame only. The sample table includes over 140,000 clones. The TCR was taken from an adult in good health. Sequencing was carried out using peripheral blood. The chain carries TRBV15 and TRBJ1-2, with 7 bases lining up with TRBD1. The CDR3 DNA reads as TGTGCCACCAGCAGAGTCGAACAGGGGAACTATGGCTACACCTTC. Amino acid sequence: CATSRVEQGNYGYTF.